A selection of T cell receptor beta chains follows, all from one sample in a study of T cells in localized non-small cell lung cancer. TCRdb keeps only in-frame clones here, not all; method: immunoSEQ multiplex PCR. The table includes over 20,000 clones, about 90% detected once. Here the sequenced sample was peripheral blood, taken before any cancer treatment. These receptors all stem from a woman aged 40-75 years with stage I lung adenocarcinoma. The CDR3 runs from the conserved cysteine through the conserved F or W. Fields, in order: clone size, D gene, V gene, J gene, CDR3 protein, CDR3 DNA. A D gene is named only where the DNA matches it firmly. Where a row states a size, it is once, few, many or the class of an expanded clone; other rows omit it.

>.|.|TRBV7-9|TRBJ2-5
CASSFIETQYF
TGTGCCAGCAGCTTCATCGAGACCCAGTACTTC
>.|.|TRBV11-2|TRBJ1-1
CASSEVGSEAFF
TGTGCCAGCAGCGAGGTGGGGTCTGAAGCTTTCTTT
>.|TRBD2|TRBV5-5|TRBJ2-7
CASSGSPGTISYEQYF
TGTGCCAGCAGCGGATCACCCGGGACTATTTCCTACGAGCAGTACTTC
>.|.|TRBV6-6|TRBJ2-7
CASSPRAPSYEQYF
TGTGCCAGCAGTCCACGGGCCCCCTCCTACGAGCAGTACTTC
>.|.|TRBV6-5|TRBJ1-6
CASSYERQGRSPLHF
TGTGCCAGCAGTTACGAGCGGCAGGGGCGGTCACCCCTCCACTTT
>.|.|TRBV19|TRBJ1-2
CASSITGYGYTF
TGTGCCAGTAGTATCACAGGTTATGGCTACACCTTC
>few|.|TRBV7-9|TRBJ1-1
CASSLYSGVTEAFF
TGTGCCAGCAGCTTATACTCAGGGGTAACTGAAGCTTTCTTT
>.|TRBD2|TRBV2|TRBJ2-1
CASSPRTSGTNEQFF
TGTGCCAGCAGTCCAAGGACTAGCGGAACCAATGAGCAGTTCTTC
>.|TRBD1|TRBV4-2|TRBJ2-7
CASSLTVVRTGILDEQYF
TGTGCCAGCAGCCTCACCGTGGTTCGGACAGGGATTCTCGACGAGCAGTACTTC
>.|TRBD1|TRBV5-1|TRBJ1-1
CASSLAPFGQGYTEAFF
TGCGCCAGCAGCTTGGCCCCTTTCGGACAGGGATACACTGAAGCTTTCTTT
>.|TRBD1|TRBV7-2|TRBJ2-1
CASSRWDRVGIEQFF
TGTGCCAGCAGCAGATGGGACAGGGTTGGGATTGAGCAGTTCTTC
>few|TRBD2|TRBV5-6|TRBJ2-2
CASSLARTSGSSDTGELFF
TGTGCCAGCAGCTTGGCCCGGACTAGCGGGAGTTCCGACACCGGGGAGCTGTTTTTT
>few|.|TRBV11-2|TRBJ1-3
CASSKPVSGNTIYF
TGTGCCAGCAGTAAGCCCGTCTCTGGAAACACCATATATTTT
>.|.|TRBV7-2|TRBJ2-7
CASRRGEGYEQYF
TGTGCCAGCAGAAGGGGGGAGGGCTACGAGCAGTACTTC
>.|TRBD1|TRBV10-1|TRBJ1-2
CASSASANRGGYGYTF
TGCGCCAGCAGTGCAAGCGCGAACAGGGGCGGCTATGGCTACACCTTC
>.|.|TRBV7-2|TRBJ2-6
CASSLQGTSGANVLTF
TGTGCCAGCAGCTTACAGGGGACCTCTGGGGCCAACGTCCTGACTTTC
>.|.|TRBV15|TRBJ2-5
CATSRDRAGEETQYF
TGTGCCACCAGCAGAGATCGGGCAGGGGAGGAGACCCAGTACTTC
>.|.|TRBV2|TRBJ1-4
CASSEQESELFF
TGTGCCAGCAGTGAACAGGAGTCGGAACTGTTTTTT
>.|.|TRBV7-2|TRBJ1-4
CASSPRGIGGTNEKLFF
TGTGCCAGCAGCCCCCGGGGGATCGGGGGGACTAATGAAAAACTGTTTTTT
>.|TRBD2|TRBV7-2|TRBJ2-1
CASSFFLLAKRYNEQFF
TGTGCCAGCAGCTTCTTCCTACTAGCGAAACGGTACAATGAGCAGTTCTTC
>once|TRBD1|TRBV28|TRBJ2-1
CASTDVGQVRSYNEQFF
TGTGCCAGCACCGATGTGGGACAGGTCCGTTCCTACAATGAGCAGTTCTTC
>.|.|TRBV28|TRBJ2-7
CASSLSLVYEQYF
TGTGCCAGCAGTTTATCCTTAGTCTACGAGCAGTACTTC
>.|.|TRBV5-1|TRBJ2-5
CASRGNFQETQYF
TGCGCCAGCAGGGGGAATTTTCAAGAGACCCAGTACTTC
>.|TRBD1|TRBV27|TRBJ2-5
CASSQGQGRFGETQYF
TGTGCCAGCAGTCAAGGACAGGGGAGATTTGGAGAGACCCAGTACTTC
>.|.|TRBV7-2|TRBJ1-1
CASSLKPTGTEAFF
TGTGCCAGCAGTCTAAAACCGACGGGGACTGAAGCTTTCTTT
>.|TRBD1|TRBV19|TRBJ1-2
CASSKPGTGLPDGYTF
TGTGCCAGTAGTAAACCCGGGACAGGGCTCCCAGATGGCTACACCTTC
>.|.|TRBV10-2|TRBJ2-3
CASRLLRGPTDTQYF
TGCGCCAGCAGACTATTGAGGGGTCCCACAGATACGCAGTATTTT
>.|.|TRBV21-1|TRBJ2-7
CASNQTQGGTYEQYF
TGTGCCAGCAACCAGACCCAGGGGGGCACCTACGAGCAGTACTTC
>.|.|TRBV29-1|TRBJ2-1
CSVGVSYNEQFF
TGCAGCGTTGGAGTCTCCTACAATGAGCAGTTCTTC
>once|TRBD1|TRBV9|TRBJ2-3
CASSPPTGKDTQYF
TGTGCCAGCAGCCCACCGACAGGGAAAGATACGCAGTATTTT
>.|.|TRBV9|TRBJ2-7
CASSSRGRDEQYF
TGTGCCAGCAGCTCGCGGGGTAGGGACGAGCAGTACTTC
>.|.|TRBV5-6|TRBJ2-7
CASSTAYEQYF
TGTGCCAGCAGCACCGCCTACGAGCAGTACTTC
>.|.|TRBV5-1|TRBJ1-2
CASSSDSAEGYTF
TGCGCCAGCAGTTCTGACAGCGCCGAGGGCTACACCTTC
>once|.|TRBV18|TRBJ2-7
CASSPPGSGSYEQYF
TGTGCCAGCTCACCCCCGGGTAGCGGCTCCTACGAGCAGTACTTC
>.|.|TRBV6-5|TRBJ2-5
CASRKTGPISAQYF
TGTGCCAGCAGAAAGACAGGACCTATCTCGGCCCAGTACTTC
>.|.|TRBV19|TRBJ1-2
CASSISRNYGYTF
TGTGCCAGTAGTATAAGCCGAAACTATGGCTACACCTTC
>once|TRBD1|TRBV18|TRBJ1-5
CASSPGQGYQPQHF
TGTGCCAGCTCACCCGGACAGGGGTATCAGCCCCAGCATTTT
>.|.|TRBV7-9|TRBJ2-3
CASSPPGGGLDTQYF
TGTGCCAGCAGCCCCCCGGGGGGCGGACTAGATACGCAGTATTTT